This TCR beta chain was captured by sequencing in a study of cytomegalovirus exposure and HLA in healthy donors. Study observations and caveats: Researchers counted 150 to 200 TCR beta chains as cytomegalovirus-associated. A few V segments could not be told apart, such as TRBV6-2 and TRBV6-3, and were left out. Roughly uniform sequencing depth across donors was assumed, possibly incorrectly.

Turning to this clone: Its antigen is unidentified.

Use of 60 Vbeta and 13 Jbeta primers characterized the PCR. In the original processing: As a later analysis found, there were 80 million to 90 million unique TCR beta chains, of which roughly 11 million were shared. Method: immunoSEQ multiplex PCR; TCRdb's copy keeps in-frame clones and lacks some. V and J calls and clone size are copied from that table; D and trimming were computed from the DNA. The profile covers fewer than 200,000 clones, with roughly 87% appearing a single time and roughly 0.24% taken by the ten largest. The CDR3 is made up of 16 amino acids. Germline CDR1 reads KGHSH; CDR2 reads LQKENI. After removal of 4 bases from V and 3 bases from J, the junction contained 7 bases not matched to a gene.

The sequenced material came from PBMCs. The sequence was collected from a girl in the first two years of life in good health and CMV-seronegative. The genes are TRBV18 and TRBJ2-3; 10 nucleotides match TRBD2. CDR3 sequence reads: CASSRAGGPKTDTQYF. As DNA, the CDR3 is TGTGCCAGCTCACGAGCGGGGGGGCCTAAGACAGATACGCAGTATTTT.